This T cell receptor (beta chain) was sequenced during a study of shared clonotypes between healthy human individuals. Study results and limitations: Clonotypes not shared had lower generation probabilities than those common to all four donors. Clonotype sharing among donors was thought likely to change with sequencing depth.

This clone has a single count. Its antigen is still unknown. Some clones are missing from TCRdb's copy, which holds only in-frame ones; the method was immunoSEQ multiplex PCR. Of 2.3 million or so clones listed, 90% to 95% are singletons. Germline CDR1 reads ENHRY; CDR2 reads SYGVKD. Trimming left V 6 bases short and J 2 bases short, with 16 bases between. This CDR3 spans 15 amino acids. This TCR was sampled from a man aged 18 to 30 in good health. Some clones in this sample may be carry-over from other donors' samples. Material: naive CD4+ T cells from PBMCs. Subset in this sample: CD45RA+ positively selected. The chain couples TRBV10-3 to TRBJ2-5; a weak D match, TRBD1 (5 bases). CDR3 in amino acids: CAIREQVDGQETQYF. CDR3 bases: TGTGCCATCAGGGAACAGGTAGACGGGCAAGAGACCCAGTACTTC.